The sequence of this TCR beta chain was determined in a study of blood T cell repertoires in COVID-19. Study summary: Samples representing acute and convalescent COVID-19 were sourced from the United States, Italy and Spain.

The CDR3 runs 17 residues. The V end was cut by 1 base, the J end by 4 bases, with 20 bases between. The V gene's germline CDR1 is SGHAT and CDR2 FQNNGV. Authors' processing steps: Amplification of reference gene primers was used by the study to estimate nucleated cell counts. Only in-frame clones appear in the TCRdb table, and some are missing; sequencing was by immunoSEQ multiplex PCR. V, J and clone size are taken as reported in that table, and D and trimming were inferred from the DNA itself. The table lists hundreds of thousands of clones, 70% to 90% of them singletons. The chain has TRBV11-2 and TRBJ2-7; a possible D gene is TRBD2 (8 bases). The origin of this receptor is a woman in her 30s with active or convalescent COVID-19. The sequencing sample was made of peripheral blood. The CDR3 nucleotides are TGTGCCAGCAGCTTAGTAGGGGGCCCGGGACTAGATTACGAGCAGTACTTC. This gives the protein CASSLVGGPGLDYEQYF.